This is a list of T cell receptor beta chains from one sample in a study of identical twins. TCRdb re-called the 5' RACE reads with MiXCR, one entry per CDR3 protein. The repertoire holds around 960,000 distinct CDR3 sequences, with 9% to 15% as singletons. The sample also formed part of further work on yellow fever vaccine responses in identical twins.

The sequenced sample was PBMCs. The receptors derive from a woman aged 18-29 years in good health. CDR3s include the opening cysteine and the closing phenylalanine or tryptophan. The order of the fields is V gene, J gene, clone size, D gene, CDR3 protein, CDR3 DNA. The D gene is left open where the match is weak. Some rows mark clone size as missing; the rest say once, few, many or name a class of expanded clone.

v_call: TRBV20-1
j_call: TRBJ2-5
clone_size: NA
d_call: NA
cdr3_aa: CSARGGNRGIETQYF
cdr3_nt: TGCAGTGCTAGGGGAGGGAACAGGGGAATTGAGACCCAGTACTTC

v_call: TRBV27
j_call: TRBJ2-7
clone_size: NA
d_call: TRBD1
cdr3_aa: CASTGRDRGYEQYF
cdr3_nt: TGTGCCAGCACCGGCCGGGACAGGGGGTACGAGCAGTACTTC

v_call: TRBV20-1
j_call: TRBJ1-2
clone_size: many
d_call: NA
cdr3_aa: CSARRGKGYGYTF
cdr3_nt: TGCAGTGCTAGGAGAGGGAAGGGCTATGGCTACACCTTC

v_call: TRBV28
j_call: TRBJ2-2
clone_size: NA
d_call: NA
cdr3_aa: CASSWGSPNTGELFF
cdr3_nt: TGTGCCAGCAGTTGGGGCAGCCCTAACACCGGGGAGCTGTTTTTT

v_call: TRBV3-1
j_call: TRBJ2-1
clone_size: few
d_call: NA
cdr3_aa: CASSQSYLNEQFF
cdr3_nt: TGTGCCAGCAGCCAATCCTATCTTAATGAGCAGTTCTTC

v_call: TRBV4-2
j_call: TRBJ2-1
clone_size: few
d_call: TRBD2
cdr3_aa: CASSPERGQYNEQFF
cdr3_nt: TGTGCCAGCAGCCCTGAGCGGGGCCAATACAATGAGCAGTTCTTC

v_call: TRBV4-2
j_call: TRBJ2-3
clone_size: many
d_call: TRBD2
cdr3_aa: CASSQDPPGLAPDTQYF
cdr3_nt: TGTGCCAGCAGCCAAGATCCTCCGGGACTAGCCCCAGATACGCAGTATTTT

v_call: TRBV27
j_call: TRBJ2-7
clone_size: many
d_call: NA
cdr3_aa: CASSWGTEQYF
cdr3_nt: TGTGCCAGCAGTTGGGGCACCGAGCAGTACTTC

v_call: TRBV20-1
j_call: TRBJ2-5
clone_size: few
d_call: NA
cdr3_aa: CSARGGTGTRETQYF
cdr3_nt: TGCAGTGCTAGAGGGGGCACAGGGACCCGTGAGACCCAGTACTTC

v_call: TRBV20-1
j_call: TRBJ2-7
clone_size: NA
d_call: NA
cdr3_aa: CSARTVGLPFSYEQYF
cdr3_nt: TGCAGTGCTAGGACCGTGGGTCTACCTTTCTCCTACGAGCAGTACTTC

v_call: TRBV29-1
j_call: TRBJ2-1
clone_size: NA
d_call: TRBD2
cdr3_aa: CSVEGTSGTTYNEQFF
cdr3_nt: TGCAGCGTTGAGGGGACTAGCGGGACTACCTACAATGAGCAGTTCTTC

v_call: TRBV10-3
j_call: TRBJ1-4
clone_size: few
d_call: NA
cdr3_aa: CATNSGHNEKLFF
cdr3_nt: TGTGCCACCAACAGCGGACATAATGAAAAACTGTTTTTT

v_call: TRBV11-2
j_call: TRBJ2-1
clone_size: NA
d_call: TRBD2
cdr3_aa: CASSAWTSGGRGEQFF
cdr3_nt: TGTGCCAGCAGCGCTTGGACTAGCGGGGGTCGGGGTGAGCAGTTCTTC

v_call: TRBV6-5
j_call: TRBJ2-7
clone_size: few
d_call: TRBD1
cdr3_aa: CASSYTLPGQAGSSYEQYF
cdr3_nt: TGTGCCAGCAGTTACACCTTGCCGGGACAGGCTGGGAGCTCCTACGAGCAGTACTTC

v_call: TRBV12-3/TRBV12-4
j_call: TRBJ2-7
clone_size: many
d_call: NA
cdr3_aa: CASSLGRLRAEQYF
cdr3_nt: TGTGCCAGCAGTTTGGGTCGCCTGCGGGCCGAGCAGTACTTC

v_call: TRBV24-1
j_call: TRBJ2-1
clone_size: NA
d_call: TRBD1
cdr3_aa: CATSDFSGQGFF
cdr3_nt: TGTGCCACCAGTGATTTTTCCGGACAGGGTTTCTTC

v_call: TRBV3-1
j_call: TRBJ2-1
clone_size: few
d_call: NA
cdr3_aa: CASSQDTGSDYNEQFF
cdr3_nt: TGTGCCAGCAGCCAAGATACCGGGTCAGACTACAATGAGCAGTTCTTC

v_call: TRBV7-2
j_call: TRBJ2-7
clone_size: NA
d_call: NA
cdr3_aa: CASSSMPTGISYEQYF
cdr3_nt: TGTGCCAGCAGCTCCATGCCGACAGGTATAAGCTACGAGCAGTACTTC

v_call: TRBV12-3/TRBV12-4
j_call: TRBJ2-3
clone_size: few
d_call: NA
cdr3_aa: CATFEGPPGDTQYF
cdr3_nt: TGTGCCACCTTTGAGGGCCCCCCGGGAGATACGCAGTATTTT

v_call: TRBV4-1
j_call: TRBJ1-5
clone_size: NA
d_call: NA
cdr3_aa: CASSQDNSNQPQHF
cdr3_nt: TGCGCCAGCAGCCAAGATAACAGCAATCAGCCCCAGCATTTT

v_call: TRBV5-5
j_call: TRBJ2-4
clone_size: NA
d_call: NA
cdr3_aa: CASSSAGGLAKNIQYF
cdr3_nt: TGTGCCAGCAGCTCGGCCGGGGGGCTAGCCAAAAACATTCAGTACTTC

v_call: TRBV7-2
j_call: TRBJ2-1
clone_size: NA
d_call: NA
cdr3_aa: CASSPRRLYEQFF
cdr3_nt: TGTGCCAGCAGCCCTAGGAGGCTCTATGAGCAGTTCTTC

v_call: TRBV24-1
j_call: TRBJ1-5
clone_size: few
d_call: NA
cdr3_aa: CATSDSRQAYSNQPQHF
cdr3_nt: TGTGCCACCAGTGACAGTCGACAGGCTTATAGCAATCAGCCCCAGCATTTT

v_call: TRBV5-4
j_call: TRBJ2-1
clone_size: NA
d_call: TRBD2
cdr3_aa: CASSLVLAPYNEQFF
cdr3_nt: TGTGCCAGCAGCTTGGTACTAGCGCCCTACAATGAGCAGTTCTTC

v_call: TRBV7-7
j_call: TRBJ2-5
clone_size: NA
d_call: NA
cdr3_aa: CASSTIDRPQETQYF
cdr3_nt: TGTGCCAGCAGCACCATAGACAGGCCCCAAGAGACCCAGTACTTC

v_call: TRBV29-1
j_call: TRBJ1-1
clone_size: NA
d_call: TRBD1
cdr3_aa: CSTGGRMNTEAFF
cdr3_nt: TGCAGCACAGGGGGCAGGATGAACACTGAAGCTTTCTTT